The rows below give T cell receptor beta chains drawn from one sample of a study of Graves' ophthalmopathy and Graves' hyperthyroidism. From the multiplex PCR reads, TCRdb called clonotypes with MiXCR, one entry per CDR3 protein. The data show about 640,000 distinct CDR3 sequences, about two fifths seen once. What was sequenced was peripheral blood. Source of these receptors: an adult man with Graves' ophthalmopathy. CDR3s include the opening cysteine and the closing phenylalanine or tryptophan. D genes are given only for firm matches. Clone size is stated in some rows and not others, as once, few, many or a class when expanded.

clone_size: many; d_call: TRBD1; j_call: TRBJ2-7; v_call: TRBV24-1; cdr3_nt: TGTGCCACCAGTGATTCCCGGGACAGGCTACCCTACGAGCAGTACTTC; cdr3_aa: CATSDSRDRLPYEQYF
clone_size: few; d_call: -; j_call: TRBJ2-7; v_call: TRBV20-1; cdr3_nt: TGCAGTGCTGAACACAGAGTACCCTACGAGCAGTACTTC; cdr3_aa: CSAEHRVPYEQYF
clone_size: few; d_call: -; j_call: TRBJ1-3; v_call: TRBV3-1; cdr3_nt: TGTGCCAGCTTAGCTAACTCTGGAAACACCATATATTTT; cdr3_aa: CASLANSGNTIYF
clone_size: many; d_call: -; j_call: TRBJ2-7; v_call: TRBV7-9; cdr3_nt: TGTGCCAGCAGCTCGCTTACCGAGGGGTACTACGAGCAGTACTTC; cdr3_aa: CASSSLTEGYYEQYF
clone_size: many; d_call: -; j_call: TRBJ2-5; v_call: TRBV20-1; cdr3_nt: TGCAGTGCTAGAGGGGGAACTACAGGGAAAGAGACCCAGTACTTC; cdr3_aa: CSARGGTTGKETQYF
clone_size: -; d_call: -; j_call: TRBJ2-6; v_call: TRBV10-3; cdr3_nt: TGTGCCACCCGGCGAGCTGGGGCCAACGTCCTGACTTTC; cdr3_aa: CATRRAGANVLTF
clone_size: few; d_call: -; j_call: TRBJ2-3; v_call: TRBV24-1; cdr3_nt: TGTGCCACCAGTGAATCGGGCCCGATAGATACGCAGTATTTT; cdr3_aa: CATSESGPIDTQYF
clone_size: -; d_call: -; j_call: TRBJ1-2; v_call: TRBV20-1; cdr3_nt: TGCAGTGCTAGAGATCTCAGGGGTGGATCTTTGGCTGGCTACACCTTC; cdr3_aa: CSARDLRGGSLAGYTF
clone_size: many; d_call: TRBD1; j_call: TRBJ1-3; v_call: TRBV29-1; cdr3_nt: TGCAGCGTAGCGGGACAGGGGCTCTGGGACACCATATATTTT; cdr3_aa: CSVAGQGLWDTIYF
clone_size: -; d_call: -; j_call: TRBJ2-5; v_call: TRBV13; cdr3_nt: TGTGCCAGCAGCTTAGGAGTTAGGGGGATAGATGAGACCCAGTACTTC; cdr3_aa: CASSLGVRGIDETQYF
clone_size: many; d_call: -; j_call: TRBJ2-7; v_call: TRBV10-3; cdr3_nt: TGTGCCATCAGTGAGCGTACAGGGTCTCACGAGCAGTACTTC; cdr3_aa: CAISERTGSHEQYF
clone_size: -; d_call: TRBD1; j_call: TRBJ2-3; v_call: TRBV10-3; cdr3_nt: TGTGCCATAACCCATGGGACAGACACAGATACGCAGTATTTT; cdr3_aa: CAITHGTDTDTQYF
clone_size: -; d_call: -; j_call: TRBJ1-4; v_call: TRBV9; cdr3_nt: TGCGCCAGCAGCCAAGGGGGGACTGGGGAAAAACTGTTTTTT; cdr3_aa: CASSQGGTGEKLFF
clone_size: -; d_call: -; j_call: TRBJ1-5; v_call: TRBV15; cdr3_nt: TGTGCCACCAGCAGAGTGACAGGTACAGGGCGTAATCAGCCCCAGCATTTT; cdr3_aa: CATSRVTGTGRNQPQHF
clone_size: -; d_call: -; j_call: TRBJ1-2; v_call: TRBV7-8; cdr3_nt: TGTGCCAGCAGCCCCAATCCAGCTAACTATGGCTACACCTTC; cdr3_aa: CASSPNPANYGYTF
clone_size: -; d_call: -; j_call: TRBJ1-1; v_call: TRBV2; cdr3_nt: TGTGCCAGCGTCCGAGATCTAAACCAAGCTTTCTTT; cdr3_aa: CASVRDLNQAFF
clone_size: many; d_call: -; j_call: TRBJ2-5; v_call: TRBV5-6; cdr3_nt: TGTGCCAGCGGGGGGCACGAGACCCAGTACTTC; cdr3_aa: CASGGHETQYF
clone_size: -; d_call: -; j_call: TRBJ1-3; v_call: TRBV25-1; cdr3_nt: TGTGCCAGCAGTGGAGCCCCTTCTGGAAACACCACATATTTC; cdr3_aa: CASSGAPSGNTTYF
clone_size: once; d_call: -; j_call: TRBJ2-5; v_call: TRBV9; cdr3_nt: TGTGCCAGCAGCCAAGATATGGCTAGCGCCCAAGAGACCCAGTACTTC; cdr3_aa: CASSQDMASAQETQYF
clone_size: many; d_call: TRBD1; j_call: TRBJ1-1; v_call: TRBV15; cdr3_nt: TGTGCCACCAGCAGTGCGCCCGGGACAGGGGGCGAGAAAGCTTTCTTT; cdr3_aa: CATSSAPGTGGEKAFF
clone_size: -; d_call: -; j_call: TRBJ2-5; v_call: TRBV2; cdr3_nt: TGTGCCAGCAATCCTCCCGGGGGAATGGGGACCCAGTACTTC; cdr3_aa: CASNPPGGMGTQYF
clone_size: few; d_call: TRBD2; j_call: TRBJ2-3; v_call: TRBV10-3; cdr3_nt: TGTGCCATCAGGCCGGGACTAGTCACAGATACGCAGTATTTT; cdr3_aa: CAIRPGLVTDTQYF
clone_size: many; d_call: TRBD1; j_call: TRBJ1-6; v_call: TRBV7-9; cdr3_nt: TGTGCCAGCAGCAGCGGACAGGGGTATTATTCACCCCTCCACTTT; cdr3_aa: CASSSGQGYYSPLHF